Following are 11 T cell receptor beta chains from one sample sequenced in a study of blood T cell repertoires in COVID-19. Clones were sequenced by immunoSEQ multiplex PCR, and TCRdb holds only the in-frame ones, with some missing. This sample has under 200,000 clones; roughly 73% occur once, and the top ten carry around 2.8%. The specimen was peripheral blood. The receptors shown here come from a man aged 65 to 79 with acute or convalescent COVID-19.

This chain uses TRBV27 with TRBJ2-7, with 11 bases matching TRBD2. After removal of 6 bases from V and 4 bases from J, the junction contained 8 bases not matched to a gene. This CDR3 comprises 15 residues. From germline, CDR1 is MNHEY and CDR2 SMNVEV (reference sequence). The CDR3 reads CASRDSGGVWYEQYF. CDR3 coding DNA: TGTGCCAGCAGAGATAGCGGGGGGGTATGGTACGAGCAGTACTTC.

The chain employs TRBV5-8 and TRBJ1-2; tentatively, D is TRBD1 (6 bases). CDR1 and CDR2 from the germline V gene are SGHTS and YDEGEE. Trimming shortened V by 3 bases and J by 4 bases, and 16 bases separated the two germline ends. This CDR3 region has 15 residues. In DNA, the CDR3 is TGTGCCAGCAGCTCCCCTCGGGGGGGGGCCTATGGCTACACCTTC. Its translation: CASSSPRGGAYGYTF. The full variable domain, its missing parts supplied by reference TRBV5-8 and TRBJ1-2, is EAGVTQSPTHLIKTRGQQATLRCSPISGHTSVYWYQQALGLGLQFLLWYDEGEERNRGNFPPRFSGRQFPNYSSELNVNALELEDSALYLCASSSPRGGAYGYTFGSGTRLTVV.

The V call is TRBV5-1, the J call TRBJ2-2; 7 bases are a match to TRBD1. The germline V gene encodes CDR1 SGHRS and CDR2 YFSETQ. This CDR3 comprises 14 residues. With 4 bases clipped from V and 5 bases from J, the junction kept 5 bases outside the gene matches. Written as DNA, the CDR3 is TGCGCCAGCAGCGGAGACAGGGCGACCGGGGAGCTGTTTTTT. Translation gives CASSGDRATGELFF.

In its sample, this clone was seen once. The V call is TRBV19, the J call TRBJ1-2, with no clear D. The CDR3 runs 16 residues. V was trimmed by 3 bases and J by 5 bases, leaving 19 bases between them. The germline V gene encodes CDR1 LNHDA and CDR2 SQIVND (reference sequence). CDR3 coding DNA: TGTGCCAGTAGTATCTCTTCAGTGGGCGCAGAGTATGGCTACACCTTC. Protein: CASSISSVGAEYGYTF.

V gene TRBV18 combines with J gene TRBJ1-1, with TRBD1 matching over 7 bases. The CDR3 spans 15 residues. J gave up 2 bases and V 4 bases, and 7 bases lay outside the gene matches. Germline lookup yields CDR1 KGHSH and CDR2 LQKENI. The CDR3 protein is CASSHSGQVNTEAFF. CDR3 sequence (DNA): TGTGCCAGCTCACACTCCGGACAGGTTAACACTGAAGCTTTCTTT.

This clone was counted once. V usage is TRBV28 and J usage is TRBJ2-7, with D uncertain. Germline CDR1 MDHEN, CDR2 SYDVKM. V lost 1 base and J 4 bases, leaving 5 bases between the germline ends. The CDR3 totals 12 residues. CDR3 loop: CASSLLRYEQYF. The DNA of the CDR3 is TGTGCCAGCAGTTTATTGCGGTACGAGCAGTACTTC.

This chain connects TRBV29-1 to TRBJ1-1, with TRBD1 matching 8 bases. The CDR3 is 12 residues long. Per the germline V gene, CDR1 is SQVTM and CDR2 is ANQGSEA. Trimming took 5 bases from V and 4 from J; bases not matched to a gene: 3. The DNA of the CDR3 is TGCAGCGTTCGTGGGACAGGCACTGAAGCTTTCTTT. Translation gives CSVRGTGTEAFF.

This clone has more than one count but fewer than ten. This CDR3 is also generated by other DNA sequences in the sample. The rearrangement uses TRBV5-1 and TRBJ1-1; the D gene is possibly TRBD1 (5 bases). Trimming removed 4 bases from V and 5 bases from J, with 15 bases in between. Germline CDR1 SGHRS, CDR2 YFSETQ. The CDR3 is 14 residues long. CDR3 sequence reads: CASSLAGGRTEAFF. The CDR3 region has the DNA TGCGCCAGCAGCCTGGCGGGGGGGAGAACTGAAGCTTTCTTT.

The chain combines TRBV13 with TRBJ1-3; the match to TRBD1 covers 8 bases. Germline CDR1 and CDR2: PRHDT and FYEKMQ (reference sequence). The V and J ends lost 3 bases and 0 bases, in that order; junction bases with no gene match: 13. This CDR3 contains 19 residues. The CDR3: CASSFSTGVDSYSGNTIYF. CDR3 DNA sequence: TGTGCCAGCAGCTTTTCGACAGGGGTCGACTCTTACTCTGGAAACACCATATATTTT.

This clone showed up just a few times. The chain has TRBV2 and TRBJ1-5; a weak D match, TRBD1 (5 bases). This CDR3 contains 14 residues. Looked up from germline, CDR1 is SNHLY and CDR2 is FYNNEI. The V end was cut by 9 bases, the J end by 5 bases, with 17 bases between. The CDR3 sequence: CASNIGGLDQPQHF. DNA for the CDR3: TGTGCCAGTAACATCGGGGGGTTGGATCAGCCCCAGCATTTT.

CDR3 coding DNA: TGCGCCAGCAGCATCACTAGCGGGAGTTACAATGAGCAGTTCTTC. The encoded protein is CASSITSGSYNEQFF. The chain recombines TRBV4-3 with TRBJ2-1, with 11 bases matching TRBD2. Germline V gene sequence: CDR1 LGHNA, CDR2 YSLEER. This CDR3 contains 15 residues. With 5 bases clipped from V and 4 bases from J, the junction kept 4 bases outside the gene matches.